Shown below are 24 T cell receptor beta chains from a single sample sequenced in a study of identical twins. TCRdb reprocessed the 5' RACE reads with MiXCR, giving one entry per CDR3 protein. The top ten hold 0.4% to 0.6% of the sample, which has about 530,000 distinct CDR3 sequences, about 20% seen once. These sequences were also reported in another study, on yellow fever vaccine responses in identical twins.

The sample comprised CD4+ T cells sorted from blood. These receptors were taken from a woman between 18 and 29 years old in good health.

The chain carries TRBV24-1 and TRBJ2-1; 7 bases align to TRBD2. CDR3 length: 17 residues. Germline assignment: CDR1 KGHDR and CDR2 SFDVKD. V shed 4 bases, J shed 6 bases, and the junction held 14 bases outside the gene matches. The CDR3 region is CATSERRTSHRGNEQFF. CDR3 sequence (DNA): TGTGCCACCAGTGAGAGACGGACTAGTCATAGGGGCAATGAGCAGTTCTTC.

The V call is TRBV13, the J call TRBJ1-6; 7 positions match TRBD1. J lost 6 bases, V lost 2 bases, and 4 bases had no gene match. Germline V lookup: CDR1 PRHDT, CDR2 FYEKMQ (reference sequence). This CDR3 is 15 amino acids long. CDR3 nucleotide sequence: TGTGCCAGCAGCTTAAACAGGGGAGGTAATTCACCCCTCCACTTT. Protein sequence: CASSLNRGGNSPLHF.

The rearrangement uses TRBV5-1 and TRBJ2-6; no firm D call. V lost 1 base, J lost 0 bases, and 8 bases lay in between. CDR1 and CDR2 from the germline V gene are SGHRS and YFSETQ. This CDR3 spans 16 amino acids. The CDR3: CASSLSRNSGANVLTF. Here the CDR3 DNA reads TGCGCCAGCAGCTTGAGTCGGAACTCTGGGGCCAACGTCCTGACTTTC. The variable domain in full, completed from reference TRBV5-1 and TRBJ2-6, reads KAGVTQTPRYLIKTRGQQVTLSCSPISGHRSVSWYQQTPGQGLQFLFEYFSETQRNKGNFPGRFSGRQFSNSRSEMNVSTLELGDSALYLCASSLSRNSGANVLTFGAGSRLTVL.

This clonotype was found a few times. The J gene is TRBJ1-6, the V gene TRBV24-1; no firm D call. CDR1 is KGHDR, CDR2 SFDVKD, per germline. V shed 4 bases and J shed 0 bases, with 3 bases lying between them. There are 14 residues in the CDR3. CDR3 coding DNA: TGTGCCACCAGTGAAAGCTCCTATAATTCACCCCTCCACTTT. This gives the protein CATSESSYNSPLHF.

The chain is built from TRBV12-3 or TRBV12-4 and TRBJ2-5, with 11 bases matching TRBD2. The CDR3 has 16 residues. The V and J ends lost 2 bases and 6 bases, in that order; junction bases with no gene match: 8. The CDR3 loop is CASSLMVASGRQTQYF. Here the CDR3 DNA reads TGTGCCAGCAGTTTAATGGTGGCTAGCGGGAGGCAGACCCAGTACTTC.

The V and J genes are TRBV11-2 and TRBJ2-3, with a weak D call TRBD1 (6 bases). The V gene lost 7 bases and the J gene lost 1 base, with 18 bases spanning the gap. The CDR3 spans 16 residues. Germline loops: CDR1 SGHAT, CDR2 FQNNGV. This CDR3 is CASTKLWGLGTDTQYF. CDR3 coding DNA: TGTGCCAGCACCAAACTGTGGGGGCTGGGCACAGATACGCAGTATTTT.

This sequence joins TRBV5-1 and TRBJ2-2; D remains unclear. V lost 2 bases to trimming and J lost 4 bases, with 15 bases between them. This CDR3 is 16 amino acids long. Germline CDR1 and CDR2: SGHRS and YFSETQ. CDR3 nucleotides: TGCGCCAGCAGCTTACTACCGACCAAAAGCACCGGGGAGCTGTTTTTT. This translates into CASSLLPTKSTGELFF.

In its sample, this clonotype was seen a few times. This chain connects TRBV28 to TRBJ1-2; a weak D match, TRBD1 (6 bases). The CDR3 runs 20 residues. CDR1 and CDR2 from the germline V gene are MDHEN and SYDVKM. V dropped 5 bases and J dropped 0 bases, with 28 bases sitting between them. CDR3 coding DNA: TGTGCCAGCAGTCCCAGGGACATTTTCCATACAAGGTCGGCTAACTATGGCTACACCTTC. Encoded protein: CASSPRDIFHTRSANYGYTF.

This clonotype was picked up many times. V gene TRBV7-9 combines with J gene TRBJ1-2; D is ambiguous. The CDR3 is made up of 15 amino acids. Trimming stripped 5 bases from V and 12 bases from J, with 25 bases between. The germline CDR1 and CDR2 sequences are SEHNR and FQNEAQ (reference sequence). CDR3 protein: CASSPMDGSYAYNTF. CDR3 nucleotide sequence: TGTGCCAGCAGCCCAATGGACGGATCCTACGCTTACAACACCTTC.

This clonotype has a handful of counts. The rearrangement joins TRBV20-1 to TRBJ2-1; D perhaps matches TRBD2 (5 bases). Trimming stripped 5 bases from V and 6 bases from J, with 11 bases between. CDR1 DFQATT and CDR2 SNEGSKA come from the germline V gene (reference sequence). The CDR3 is made up of 12 amino acids. The CDR3 bases are TGCAGTGCTGGGCGGACTCGCAATGAGCAGTTCTTC. This translates into CSAGRTRNEQFF.

The CDR3 DNA follows: TGTGCCACCAGTGATTTTCGGGACAGGGTACCTGAGCAGTTCTTC. Translated: CATSDFRDRVPEQFF. V is TRBV24-1 and J is TRBJ2-1; 9 bases are a match to TRBD1. The trim removed 1 base at V and 9 bases at J, leaving 6 bases unmatched. The CDR3 totals 15 residues. Germline CDR1 reads KGHDR; CDR2 reads SFDVKD.

This chain joins TRBV9 and TRBJ2-1, with 9 bases fitting TRBD1. Germline-derived CDR1 and CDR2 are SGDLS and YYNGEE. The V and J ends lost 4 bases and 6 bases, in that order; junction bases with no gene match: 5. The CDR3 totals 14 residues. The CDR3 DNA follows: TGTGCCAGCAGCCCAACGGACAGGGGCAATGAGCAGTTCTTC. Translation gives CASSPTDRGNEQFF.

This clonotype has more than one count but fewer than ten. J is TRBJ1-2 and V is TRBV20-1, with TRBD1 matching 7 bases. CDR1 DFQATT and CDR2 SNEGSKA come from the germline V gene (reference sequence). Trimming cost V 4 bases and J 8 bases; bases outside gene matches: 4. This CDR3 spans 11 amino acids. This CDR3 is CSATGGLGYTF. In DNA, the CDR3 is TGCAGTGCTACAGGGGGGCTGGGCTACACCTTC.

This clonotype was observed a handful of times. V is TRBV6-1 and J is TRBJ2-5; 13 bases are a match to TRBD2. The CDR3 sequence is 16 residues long. The germline V gene has CDR1 MNHNS and CDR2 SASEGT. J lost 2 bases, V lost 5 bases, and 5 bases had no gene match. Written as DNA, the CDR3 is TGTGCCAGCAGTCTCGTGGGACTAGCGGGACAAGAGACCCAGTACTTC. It yields the protein CASSLVGLAGQETQYF.

V is TRBV20-1 and J is TRBJ2-3; TRBD2 matches 8 bases. The CDR3 runs 15 residues. Germline V lookup: CDR1 DFQATT, CDR2 SNEGSKA (reference sequence). V trimming: 4 bases; J trimming: 5 bases; junction bases outside the gene matches: 11. For the CDR3, the DNA is TGCAGTGCTATGCAAAGCGGGGGTTTCGTAGATACGCAGTATTTT. The encoded protein is CSAMQSGGFVDTQYF.

The J gene is TRBJ2-2, the V gene TRBV11-2; 9 bases map to TRBD2. V shed 5 bases and J 4 bases; nucleotides not matched to a gene: 17. The CDR3 is made up of 19 amino acids. Germline V gene lookup returns CDR1 SGHAT and CDR2 FQNNGV. The CDR3 nucleotides are TGTGCCAGCAGCCCCCTTCAGGGGCTAGCGGGGAGGGGCACCGGGGAGCTGTTTTTT. The encoded protein is CASSPLQGLAGRGTGELFF. Supplemented by reference TRBV11-2 and TRBJ2-2, the full variable domain reads EAGVAQSPRYKIIEKRQSVAFWCNPISGHATLYWYQQILGQGPKLLIQFQNNGVVDDSQLPKDRFSAERLKGVDSTLKIQPAKLEDSAVYLCASSPLQGLAGRGTGELFFGEGSRLTVL.

This clonotype occurred a few times. The chain joins TRBV5-1 to TRBJ2-1, with a possible D match to TRBD2 (6 bases). Per germline, CDR1 SGHRS and CDR2 YFSETQ. The CDR3 length is 14 residues. The V end lost 4 bases, the J end lost 8 bases, and 16 bases lay between the germline ends. CDR3 protein: CASSPGGRLDEQFF. For the CDR3, the DNA is TGCGCCAGCAGCCCCGGGGGAAGGTTGGATGAGCAGTTCTTC.

The J gene is TRBJ1-1, the V gene TRBV2; D is undetermined. Germline CDR1 SNHLY, CDR2 FYNNEI. Trimming shortened V by 8 bases and J by 1 base, and 11 bases separated the two germline ends. This CDR3 comprises 13 residues. The DNA of the CDR3 is TGTGCCAGCTTTAGGGTGGGGAACACTGAAGCTTTCTTT. Translating gives CASFRVGNTEAFF.

This clonotype was observed a handful of times. This chain uses TRBV7-2 with TRBJ2-5, with a weak D call TRBD2 (6 bases). The CDR3 consists of 14 residues. V lost 5 bases, J lost 5 bases, and 15 bases lay in between. Germline V gene lookup returns CDR1 SGHTA and CDR2 FQGNSA. The CDR3 DNA is TGTGCCAGCAGCCAGACCGGGGGTTGGGAGACCCAGTACTTC. This encodes CASSQTGGWETQYF. Full variable domain (rest looked up from reference TRBV7-2 and TRBJ2-5): GAGVSQSPSNKVTEKGKDVELRCDPISGHTALYWYRQSLGQGLEFLIYFQGNSAPDKSGLPSDRFSAERTGGSVSTLTIQRTQQEDSAVYLCASSQTGGWETQYFGPGTRLLVL.

This chain joins TRBV7-2 and TRBJ2-7, with a tentative D call TRBD2 (6 bases). Germline-derived CDR1 and CDR2 are SGHTA and FQGNSA. Trimming stripped 1 base from V and 5 bases from J, with 12 bases between. CDR3 length: 14 residues. The CDR3 here is CASSLGLAMDEQYF. The CDR3 DNA follows: TGTGCCAGCAGCTTAGGCCTAGCGATGGACGAGCAGTACTTC.

This clonotype was recorded a few times. The rearrangement links TRBV6-1 to TRBJ2-7, with 8 bases matching TRBD1. The ends lost 5 bases at V and 12 bases at J; junction bases unmatched: 15. Germline lookup yields CDR1 MNHNS and CDR2 SASEGT. This CDR3 comprises 14 residues. CDR3 sequence: CASSSTGTGRGPYF. The CDR3 DNA reads TGTGCCAGCAGTAGTACGGGGACAGGCCGGGGTCCGTACTTC.

This clonotype was seen only a few times. The gene calls are TRBV4-1 and TRBJ2-7; D is uncertain. This CDR3 has 18 residues. Germline V CDR1 and CDR2: MGHRA, YSYEKL. Trimming took off 3 bases at V and 0 bases at J, with 21 bases between the two ends. The CDR3 sequence is CASSHSPFEKQSSYEQYF. The CDR3, as DNA: TGCGCCAGCAGCCATTCCCCTTTCGAGAAACAGTCCTCCTACGAGCAGTACTTC.

This clonotype occurred a few times. The V call is TRBV21-1, the J call TRBJ1-4. TRBV21-1 corresponds to a pseudogene. The CDR3 extends over 15 amino acids. As DNA, the CDR3 is TGTGCCAGCAGCAAATTGAACGCAACTAATGAAAAACTGTTTTTT. Protein product: CASSKLNATNEKLFF.

V gene TRBV29-1 combines with J gene TRBJ2-1; no reliable D call. Trimming removed 1 base at V and 6 bases at J, with 4 bases between. From germline, CDR1 is SQVTM and CDR2 ANQGSEA. The CDR3 is 11 residues long. The CDR3 nucleotides are TGCAGCGTTGAAGGGTCCAATGAGCAGTTCTTC. This gives the protein CSVEGSNEQFF.